This T cell receptor beta chain was observed in a study of early T cells in non-severe SARS-CoV-2 infection. Study-level background: Sequencing targeted bulk RNA from unsorted whole blood, leaving chains unpaired.

Attachment of unique molecular identifiers was made to individual cDNA molecules. TCRdb itself ran the 5' RACE reads through MiXCR, one entry per CDR3 protein. Counted here are about 77,000 distinct CDR3 sequences, approximately 5% occurring once; the ten biggest clones make up about 7%. V was clipped by 5 bases and J by 1 base; unmatched bases: 5. CDR1 is SEHNR and CDR2 is FQNEAQ in the germline V gene (reference sequence). The CDR3 sequence is 15 residues long. Sequencing was performed on whole blood, taken at baseline. The TCR comes from an adult who was a healthcare worker with PCR-confirmed SARS-CoV-2 infection or an uninfected control (not recorded which). The chain combines TRBV7-9 with TRBJ1-3, with TRBD1 matching 7 bases. The chain's CDR3 is CASSRQGGSGNTIYF. In nucleotides, the CDR3 is TGTGCCAGCAGCCGACAGGGAGGATCTGGAAACACCATATATTTT.